This T cell receptor beta chain was identified during a study of blood T cell repertoires in COVID-19. Turning to the study itself: PBMCs, B-cell-depleted T cells, or T cells provided the cDNA or gDNA that made up the material.

Germline CDR1 is SGHRS and CDR2 is YFSETQ. The V gene end was trimmed by 0 bases and the J gene end by 2 bases; junction bases not matched to a gene: 5. The CDR3 contains 15 residues. TCRdb keeps only in-frame clones here, not all; method: immunoSEQ multiplex PCR. The data contain 300,000 to 450,000 clones, 89% of them singletons. Patients in Seattle were enrolled during active infection, then followed longitudinally. The chain carries TRBV5-1 and TRBJ2-7; 7 bases match TRBD2. The receptor comes from a woman aged 25 to 39 with COVID-19, enrolled during active disease. The sequenced sample consisted of peripheral blood. CDR3 region: CASSLVSAGAYEQYF. The CDR3 DNA follows: TGCGCCAGCAGCTTGGTAAGCGCGGGGGCCTACGAGCAGTACTTC.